This T cell receptor beta chain is from a study of blood T cell repertoires in COVID-19. The authors' processing: The authors estimated nucleated cell counts from reference gene primer amplification. Clones were read by immunoSEQ multiplex PCR, and TCRdb kept only the in-frame ones, dropping some. V and J calls and clone size are those listed in that table; D and trimming were worked out from the DNA. The sample consists of about 85,000 clones, 90% of them appearing once. Germline CDR1 LNHDA, CDR2 SQIVND (reference sequence). CDR3 length equals 15 residues. V lost 4 bases, J lost 4 bases, and 5 bases stayed unmatched.

The chain couples TRBV19 to TRBJ1-1; TRBD1 matches at 11 bases. This TCR came from a woman of 80 years or more with active or convalescent COVID-19. The sequencing sample was made of peripheral blood. The CDR3 spells CASSNGQGASTEAFF. Written as DNA, the CDR3 is TGTGCCAGTAGTAACGGACAGGGGGCGAGCACTGAAGCTTTCTTT.